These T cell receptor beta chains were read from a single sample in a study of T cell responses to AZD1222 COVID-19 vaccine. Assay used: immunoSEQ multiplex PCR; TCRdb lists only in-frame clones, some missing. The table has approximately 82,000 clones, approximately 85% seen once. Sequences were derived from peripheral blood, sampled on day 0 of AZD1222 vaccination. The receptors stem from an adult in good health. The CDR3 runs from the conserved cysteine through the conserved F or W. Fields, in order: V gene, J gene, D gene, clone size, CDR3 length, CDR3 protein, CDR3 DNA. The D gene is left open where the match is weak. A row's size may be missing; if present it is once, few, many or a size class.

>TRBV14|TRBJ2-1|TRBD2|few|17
CASSLTIAGGNYNEQFF
TGTGCCAGCAGCCTCACAATAGCGGGGGGAAACTACAATGAGCAGTTCTTC
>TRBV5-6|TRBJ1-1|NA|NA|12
CASSLMSSEAFF
TGTGCCAGCAGCCTTATGTCCTCTGAAGCTTTCTTT
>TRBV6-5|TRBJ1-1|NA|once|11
CASMFNTEAFF
TGTGCCAGCATGTTCAACACTGAAGCTTTCTTT
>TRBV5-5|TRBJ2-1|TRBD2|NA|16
CASSPRGGAAYNEQFF
TGTGCCAGCAGTCCCCGGGGGGGGGCAGCCTACAATGAGCAGTTCTTC
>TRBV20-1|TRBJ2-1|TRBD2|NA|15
CSASRASGVHNEQFF
TGCAGTGCTAGTCGGGCTAGCGGGGTCCACAATGAGCAGTTCTTC
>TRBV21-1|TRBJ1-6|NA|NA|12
CASTVGDSPLHF
TGTGCCAGCACGGTCGGAGATTCACCCCTCCACTTT
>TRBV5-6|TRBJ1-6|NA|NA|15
CASNPLSSYNSPLHF
TGTGCCAGCAACCCGTTAAGCTCCTATAATTCACCCCTCCACTTT
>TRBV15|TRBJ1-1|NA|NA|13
CATSIGRNTEAFF
TGTGCCACCAGCATCGGCAGGAACACTGAAGCTTTCTTT
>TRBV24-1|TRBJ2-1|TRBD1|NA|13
CATSVSGGWEQFF
TGTGCCACCAGTGTCTCAGGGGGCTGGGAGCAGTTCTTC
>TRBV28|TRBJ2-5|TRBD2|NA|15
CASSDPLGGLETQYF
TGTGCCAGCAGCGACCCGTTGGGGGGGTTGGAGACCCAGTACTTC
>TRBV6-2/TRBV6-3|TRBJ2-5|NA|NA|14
CASSSINIEETQYF
TGTGCCAGCAGCTCTATCAACATCGAAGAGACCCAGTACTTC
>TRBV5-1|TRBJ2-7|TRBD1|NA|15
CASTTGTGRSYEQYF
TGCGCCAGTACGACCGGGACAGGTCGCTCCTACGAGCAGTACTTC
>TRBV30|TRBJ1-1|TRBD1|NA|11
CAWNRGTEAFF
TGTGCCTGGAACAGGGGTACTGAAGCTTTCTTT
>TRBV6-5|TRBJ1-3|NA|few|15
CASSYSSGGGNTIYF
TGTGCCAGCAGTTACTCGTCCGGAGGTGGAAACACCATATATTTT
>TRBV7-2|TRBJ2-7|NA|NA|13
CASSFVSSYEQYF
TGTGCCAGCAGCTTTGTCAGCTCCTACGAGCAGTACTTC
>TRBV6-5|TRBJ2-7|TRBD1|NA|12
CASSRQGGEQYF
TGTGCCAGCAGTCGACAGGGGGGTGAGCAGTACTTC
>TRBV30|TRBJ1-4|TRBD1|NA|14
CAWRDRDSNEKLFF
TGTGCCTGGAGGGATCGGGACAGTAATGAAAAACTGTTTTTT
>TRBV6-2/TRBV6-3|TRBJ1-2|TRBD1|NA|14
CASSNQGQIYGYTF
TGTGCCAGCAGTAACCAGGGACAGATCTATGGCTACACCTTC
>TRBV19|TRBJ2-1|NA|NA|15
CASSRDRSSYNEQFF
TGTGCCAGTAGCAGAGACAGGAGCTCCTACAATGAGCAGTTCTTC
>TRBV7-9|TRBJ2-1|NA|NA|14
CASSQLDSYNEQFF
TGTGCCAGCAGCCAACTGGACAGTTACAATGAGCAGTTCTTC
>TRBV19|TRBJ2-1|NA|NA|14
CASRDLGLYNEQFF
TGTGCCAGTAGGGACTTGGGGTTATACAATGAGCAGTTCTTC
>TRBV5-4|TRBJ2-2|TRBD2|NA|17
CASSPGLGLAWAGELFF
TGTGCCAGCAGCCCCGGGCTGGGACTAGCCTGGGCCGGGGAGCTGTTTTTT
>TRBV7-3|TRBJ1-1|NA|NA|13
CASSLGFDTEAFF
TGTGCCAGCAGCTTAGGGTTTGACACTGAAGCTTTCTTT
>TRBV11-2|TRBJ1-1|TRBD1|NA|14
CASSLEGQGSEAFF
TGTGCCAGCAGCTTAGAGGGACAGGGATCTGAAGCTTTCTTT
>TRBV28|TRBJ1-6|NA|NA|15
CASRRGGSDNSPLHF
TGTGCCAGCCGCCGGGGGGGGTCGGATAATTCACCCCTCCACTTT
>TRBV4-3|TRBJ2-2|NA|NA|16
CASSQDRREDTGELFF
TGCGCCAGCAGCCAAGATCGCAGGGAGGACACCGGGGAGCTGTTTTTT
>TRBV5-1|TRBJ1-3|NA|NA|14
CASSLAVSGNTIYF
TGCGCCAGCAGCTTGGCAGTCTCTGGAAACACCATATATTTT
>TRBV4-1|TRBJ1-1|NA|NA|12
CASRGLNTEAFF
TGCGCCAGCAGAGGTTTGAACACTGAAGCTTTCTTT
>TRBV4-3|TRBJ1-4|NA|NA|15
CASSQDWGIKEKLFF
TGCGCCAGCAGCCAAGATTGGGGTATTAAGGAAAAACTGTTTTTT
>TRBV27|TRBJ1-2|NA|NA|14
CASSLYTGDYGYTF
TGTGCCAGCAGTTTATATACTGGGGACTACGGCTACACCTTC
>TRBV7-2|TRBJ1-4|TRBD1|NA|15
CASSYTGVANEKLFF
TGTGCCAGCAGCTATACAGGGGTGGCTAATGAAAAACTGTTTTTT
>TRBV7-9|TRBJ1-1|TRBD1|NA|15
CASSLEQGGNTEAFF
TGTGCCAGCAGCTTGGAACAGGGGGGGAACACTGAAGCTTTCTTT
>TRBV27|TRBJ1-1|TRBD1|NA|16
CASSFWAGGLNTEAFF
TGTGCCAGCAGTTTTTGGGCAGGGGGCTTGAACACTGAAGCTTTCTTT
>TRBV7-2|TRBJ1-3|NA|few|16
CASSLDPTTPGNTIYF
TGTGCCAGCAGCTTAGATCCTACTACCCCTGGAAACACCATATATTTT
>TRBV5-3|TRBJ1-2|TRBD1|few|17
CARSTRGQVSPNYGYTF
TGTGCCAGAAGCACGCGGGGACAGGTGAGCCCGAACTATGGCTACACCTTC
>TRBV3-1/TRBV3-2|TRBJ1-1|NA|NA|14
CASSQEVENTEAFF
TGTGCCAGCAGCCAAGAGGTGGAGAACACTGAAGCTTTCTTT
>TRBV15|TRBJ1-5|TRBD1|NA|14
CATSRGQGEQPQHF
TGTGCCACCAGCAGAGGACAGGGAGAACAGCCCCAGCATTTT
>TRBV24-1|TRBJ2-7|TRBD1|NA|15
CATSSPGTGGYEQYF
TGTGCCACCAGTTCGCCCGGGACAGGTGGATACGAGCAGTACTTC
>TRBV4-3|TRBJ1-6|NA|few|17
CASSQDSRGGSWSPLHF
TGCGCCAGCAGCCAAGATTCCCGGGGTGGGAGTTGGTCACCCCTCCACTTT
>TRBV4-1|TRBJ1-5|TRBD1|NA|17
CASSQGMGQGIDQPQHF
TGCGCCAGCAGCCAAGGGATGGGACAGGGGATAGATCAGCCCCAGCATTTT
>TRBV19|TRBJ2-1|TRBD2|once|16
CASSIYSGGEYNEQFF
TGTGCCAGTAGTATATATAGCGGGGGGGAGTACAATGAGCAGTTCTTC
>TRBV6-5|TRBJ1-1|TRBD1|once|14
CASSYGDRGTEAFF
TGTGCCAGCAGTTACGGGGACAGGGGAACTGAAGCTTTCTTT
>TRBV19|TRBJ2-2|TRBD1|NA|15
CASSWTGGNTGELFF
TGTGCCAGTAGCTGGACAGGGGGGAACACCGGGGAGCTGTTTTTT
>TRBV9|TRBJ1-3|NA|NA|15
CASSVNPDGGNTIYF
TGTGCCAGCAGCGTAAATCCAGACGGTGGAAACACCATATATTTT
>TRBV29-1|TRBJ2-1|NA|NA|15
CSVRGGTHTYNEQFF
TGCAGCGTGAGGGGCGGGACACACACCTACAATGAGCAGTTCTTC
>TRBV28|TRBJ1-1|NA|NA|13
CASRPDPNTEAFF
TGTGCCAGCAGGCCCGATCCGAACACTGAAGCTTTCTTT
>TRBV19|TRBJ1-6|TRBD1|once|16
CASSILGTEYNSPLHF
TGTGCCAGTAGTATCCTTGGGACAGAATATAATTCACCCCTCCACTTT
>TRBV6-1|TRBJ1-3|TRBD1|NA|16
CASSEGGQGGGNTIYF
TGTGCCAGCAGTGAAGGAGGACAGGGAGGCGGAAACACCATATATTTT
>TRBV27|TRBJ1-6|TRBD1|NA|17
CASTVSTGWSYNSPLHF
TGTGCCAGCACCGTCTCGACAGGGTGGTCCTATAATTCACCCCTCCACTTT
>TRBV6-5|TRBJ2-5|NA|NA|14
CASSYGGGEETQYF
TGTGCCAGCAGTTACGGGGGGGGCGAAGAGACCCAGTACTTC